A single sample gave rise to the 13 T cell receptor beta chains below, sequenced in a study of blood T cell repertoires in COVID-19. TCRdb's copy holds only in-frame clones and misses some; the assay was immunoSEQ multiplex PCR. The sample consists of approximately 280,000 clones, roughly 80% of them appearing once. Sequenced input: PBMCs or T cells enriched from blood (not recorded which). These receptors were obtained from a man aged 40-50 years who had been exposed to COVID-19.

The chain carries TRBV19 and TRBJ2-7, with a possible D match to TRBD1 (5 bases). V dropped 4 bases and J dropped 2 bases, with 15 bases sitting between them. The CDR3 is made up of 15 amino acids. Per the germline V gene, CDR1 is LNHDA and CDR2 is SQIVND (reference sequence). The CDR3 reads CASSKRDSPTYEQYF. In DNA, the CDR3 is TGTGCCAGTAGTAAGAGAGACAGTCCGACCTACGAGCAGTACTTC.

Only a few counts were recorded for this clone. The chain carries TRBV10-3 and TRBJ1-2, with D possibly being TRBD1 (5 bases). Trimming removed 6 bases from V and 7 bases from J, with 18 bases in between. The CDR3 has 14 residues. The germline gives CDR1 ENHRY, CDR2 SYGVKD. Here the CDR3 reads CAIRTQGGTSGYTF. CDR3 DNA sequence: TGTGCCATCAGGACCCAGGGCGGAACGAGTGGCTACACCTTC.

V gene TRBV4-1 combines with J gene TRBJ2-3; D ambiguous. Trimming took 0 bases from V and 6 from J, leaving 7 bases between them. The CDR3 is 13 residues long. Germline V gene sequence: CDR1 MGHRA, CDR2 YSYEKL. In DNA, the CDR3 is TGCGCCAGCAGCCAAGATCTCGGGGATACGCAGTATTTT. This codes for CASSQDLGDTQYF.

V gene TRBV7-5 combines with J gene TRBJ2-7; TRBD2, as called in the table, went unchecked against the DNA. TRBV7-5 is given as a pseudogene. CDR3 length: 18 residues. CDR3 residues: CVRSLGEQIAGSSYEQYF. CDR3 DNA: TGTGTCAGAAGCTTAGGGGAGCAGATAGCGGGAAGCTCCTACGAGCAGTACTTC.

A note on this clone: At the DNA level, this CDR3 is encoded by other sequences in the same sample as well. The chain uses TRBV11-2 and TRBJ1-1, with no clear D. V was trimmed by 1 base and J by 0 bases, leaving 15 bases between them. The germline CDR1 and CDR2 sequences are SGHAT and FQNNGV. The CDR3 consists of 17 residues. The CDR3 loop is CASSLGLGGRLNTEAFF. In nucleotides, the CDR3 is TGTGCCAGCAGCTTAGGCCTAGGAGGAAGACTGAACACTGAAGCTTTCTTT.

This CDR3 reads CAWSVWLAGYTF. The CDR3 DNA sequence: TGTGCCTGGAGTGTTTGGTTAGCTGGCTACACCTTC. The V and J genes are TRBV30 and TRBJ1-2; D call uncertain. The CDR3 has 12 amino acids. V was pared by 0 bases and J by 7 bases, with 9 bases between. CDR1 is GTSNPN and CDR2 is SVGIG in the germline V gene (reference sequence).

This rearrangement joins TRBV13 to TRBJ1-4; 11 positions agree with TRBD1. The CDR3 loop spans 14 amino acids. CDR1 PRHDT and CDR2 FYEKMQ come from the germline V gene (reference sequence). Trimming cost V 4 bases and J 9 bases; bases outside gene matches: 4. As DNA, the CDR3 is TGTGCCAGCAGCTATGGGACAGGGGGAAAAAAACTGTTTTTT. Its translation: CASSYGTGGKKLFF. Full variable domain (missing parts from reference TRBV13 and TRBJ1-4): AAGVIQSPRHLIKEKRETATLKCYPIPRHDTVYWYQQGPGQDPQFLISFYEKMQSDKGSIPDRFSAQQFSDYHSELNMSSLELGDSALYFCASSYGTGGKKLFFGSGTQLSVL.

The chain joins TRBV15 to TRBJ2-5, with 7 bases matching TRBD2. Germline CDR1 and CDR2: LNHNV and YYDKDF (reference sequence). After removal of 0 bases from V and 0 bases from J, the junction contained 4 bases not matched to a gene. The CDR3 covers 16 residues. The CDR3 spells CATSRDLAVYQETQYF. The CDR3 DNA is TGTGCCACCAGCAGAGATCTAGCGGTGTACCAAGAGACCCAGTACTTC.

The chain is built from TRBV5-1 and TRBJ2-3, with D possibly TRBD2 on 5 matching bases. CDR3 length: 13 amino acids. Looked up from germline, CDR1 is SGHRS and CDR2 is YFSETQ. Trimming left V 4 bases short and J 3 bases short, with 9 bases between. Here the CDR3 reads CASSLGMTDTQYF. The CDR3 bases are TGCGCCAGCAGCCTCGGGATGACAGATACGCAGTATTTT.

The J gene is TRBJ2-7, the V gene TRBV10-3, with 10 bases fitting TRBD2. The CDR3 is 14 amino acids. The V gene end was trimmed by 3 bases and the J gene end by 8 bases; junction bases not matched to a gene: 7. Germline V gene data show CDR1 as ENHRY and CDR2 as SYGVKD. The CDR3 bases are TGTGCCATCAGTGATTGGCTAGCGGGAGTTCAGCAGTACTTC. This translates into CAISDWLAGVQQYF.

The chain combines TRBV6-5 with TRBJ1-2; D gene uncertain. Trimming cost V 2 bases and J 6 bases, with 10 bases left between them. Germline values: CDR1 MNHEY, CDR2 SVGAGI. The CDR3 is 13 amino acids. In DNA, the CDR3 is TGTGCCAGCAGTTACCGGGAGTTTGATGGCTACACCTTC. It encodes CASSYREFDGYTF.

The chain combines TRBV18 with TRBJ1-3; 7 bases line up with TRBD1. Germline CDR1 reads KGHSH; CDR2 reads LQKENI. This CDR3 has 17 amino acids. V shed 5 bases and J 0 bases; nucleotides not matched to a gene: 10. The CDR3: CASSATGTVVSGNTIYF. The CDR3 DNA reads TGTGCCAGCTCAGCCACCGGGACAGTTGTCTCTGGAAACACCATATATTTT.

The V and J genes are TRBV30 and TRBJ1-1, with 7 bases lining up with TRBD1. The J segment lost 4 bases and the V segment lost 2 bases, leaving 10 bases of the junction unmatched. CDR3 size: 15 residues. Germline V gene sequence: CDR1 GTSNPN, CDR2 SVGIG (reference sequence). This CDR3 reads CAWSPLNRGPTEAFF. In DNA form, the CDR3 reads TGTGCCTGGAGTCCACTAAACAGGGGTCCCACTGAAGCTTTCTTT.